This TCR beta chain was retrieved from a study of blood T cell repertoires in COVID-19. Background on the study: COVID-19 samples, acute and convalescent, were from the United States, Italy and Spain.

Enrolled through a virtual design, the participants were between roughly 18 and 90 years of age and came from under 30 US areas. Researchers sorted participants into cohorts using their self-reported clinical history. Shortly before study entry, within 2 weeks, exposed participants had met a COVID-19 case. Produced via immunoSEQ multiplex PCR; TCRdb's table is partial and in-frame only. The sample has some 340,000 clones, more than 85% seen once. CDR3 size: 15 residues. Germline values: CDR1 SGHTA, CDR2 FQGTGA. V was trimmed by 0 bases and J by 3 bases, leaving 11 bases between them. The clonotype comes from a woman in her twenties or thirties who had been exposed to COVID-19. Specimen: PBMCs or T cells enriched from blood (not recorded which). This chain links TRBV7-3 with TRBJ1-2; D is possibly TRBD1 (6 bases). The CDR3, as DNA: TGTGCCAGCAGCTTAACGGCGGCAGGGGACTATGGCTACACCTTC. Residues: CASSLTAAGDYGYTF.